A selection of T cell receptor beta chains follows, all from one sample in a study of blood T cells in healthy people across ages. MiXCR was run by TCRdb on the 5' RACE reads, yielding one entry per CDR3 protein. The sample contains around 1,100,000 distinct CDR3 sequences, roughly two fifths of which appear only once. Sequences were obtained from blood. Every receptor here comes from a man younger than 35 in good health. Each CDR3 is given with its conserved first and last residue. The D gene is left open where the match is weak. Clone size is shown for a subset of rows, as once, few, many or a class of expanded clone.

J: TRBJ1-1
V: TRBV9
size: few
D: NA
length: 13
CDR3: CASSLREGTEAFF
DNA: TGTGCCAGCAGCCTTAGGGAGGGTACTGAAGCTTTCTTT

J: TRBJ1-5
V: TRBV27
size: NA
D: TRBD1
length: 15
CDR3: CASSYGTGGTQPQHF
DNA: TGTGCCAGCAGTTATGGGACAGGGGGCACTCAGCCCCAGCATTTT

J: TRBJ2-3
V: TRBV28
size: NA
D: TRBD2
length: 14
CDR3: CASTLGLATDTQYF
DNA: TGTGCCAGCACCCTTGGACTAGCCACAGATACGCAGTATTTT

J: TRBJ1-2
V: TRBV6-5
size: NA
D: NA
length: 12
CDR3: CASSPGAEGYTF
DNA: TGTGCCAGCAGTCCGGGGGCGGAGGGCTACACCTTC

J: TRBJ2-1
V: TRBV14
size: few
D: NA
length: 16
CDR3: CASSPIGFDSYNEQFF
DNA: TGTGCCAGCAGCCCGATCGGGTTTGACTCCTACAATGAGCAGTTCTTC

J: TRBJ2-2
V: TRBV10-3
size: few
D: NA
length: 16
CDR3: CAIRALSITATGELFF
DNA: TGTGCCATCAGGGCCTTAAGCATTACGGCGACCGGGGAGCTGTTTTTT

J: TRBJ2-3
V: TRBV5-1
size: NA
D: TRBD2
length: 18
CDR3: CASSLETSGGPLADTQYF
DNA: TGCGCCAGCAGCTTGGAAACTAGCGGGGGACCACTGGCAGATACGCAGTATTTT

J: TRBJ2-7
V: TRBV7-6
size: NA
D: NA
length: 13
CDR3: CASSSIGGSEQYF
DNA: TGTGCCAGCAGCTCTATCGGGGGCTCCGAGCAGTACTTC

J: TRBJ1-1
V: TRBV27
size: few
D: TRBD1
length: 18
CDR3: CASSLSFLQGGLNTEAFF
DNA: TGTGCCAGCAGTTTATCGTTTCTTCAGGGGGGCTTGAACACTGAAGCTTTCTTT

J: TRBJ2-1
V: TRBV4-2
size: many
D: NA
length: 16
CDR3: CASSQDGRSSYNEQFF
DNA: TGTGCCAGCAGCCAGGACGGACGGAGCTCCTACAATGAGCAGTTCTTC

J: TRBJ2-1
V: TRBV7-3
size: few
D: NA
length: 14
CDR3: CASSPSGGHNEQFF
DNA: TGTGCCAGCAGCCCCAGCGGAGGGCACAATGAGCAGTTCTTC

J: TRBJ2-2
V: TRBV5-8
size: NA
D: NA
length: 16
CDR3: CASSLGAGLNTGELFF
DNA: TGTGCCAGCAGTTTGGGGGCGGGACTGAACACCGGGGAGCTGTTTTTT

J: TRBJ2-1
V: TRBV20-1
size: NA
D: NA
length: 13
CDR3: CSASFQPGSEQFF
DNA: TGCAGTGCTAGTTTTCAACCTGGCAGTGAGCAGTTCTTC

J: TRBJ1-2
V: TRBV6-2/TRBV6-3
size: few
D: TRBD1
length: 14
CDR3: CASSLQGSGYGYTF
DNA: TGTGCCAGCAGTTTACAGGGGTCAGGCTATGGCTACACCTTC

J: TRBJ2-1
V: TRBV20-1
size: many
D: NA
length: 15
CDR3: CSARGAGSSYNEQFF
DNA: TGCAGTGCTAGAGGCGCAGGGAGCTCCTACAATGAGCAGTTCTTC

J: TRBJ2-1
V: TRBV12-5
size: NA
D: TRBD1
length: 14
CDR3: CASGSGTVGNEQFF
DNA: TGTGCTAGTGGTTCCGGGACAGTGGGAAATGAGCAGTTCTTC

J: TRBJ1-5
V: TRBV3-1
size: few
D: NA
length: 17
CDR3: CASSRSGQRYSNQPQHF
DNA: TGTGCCAGCAGCCGGAGTGGTCAACGATATAGCAATCAGCCCCAGCATTTT

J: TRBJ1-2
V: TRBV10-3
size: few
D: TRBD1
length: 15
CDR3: CAISEPGQGHYGYTF
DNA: TGTGCCATCAGTGAGCCGGGACAGGGGCACTATGGCTACACCTTC

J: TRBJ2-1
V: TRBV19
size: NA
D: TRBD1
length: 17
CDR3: CASSIGTGGLSYNEQFF
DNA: TGTGCCAGTAGTATCGGTACAGGGGGGCTTTCCTACAATGAGCAGTTCTTC